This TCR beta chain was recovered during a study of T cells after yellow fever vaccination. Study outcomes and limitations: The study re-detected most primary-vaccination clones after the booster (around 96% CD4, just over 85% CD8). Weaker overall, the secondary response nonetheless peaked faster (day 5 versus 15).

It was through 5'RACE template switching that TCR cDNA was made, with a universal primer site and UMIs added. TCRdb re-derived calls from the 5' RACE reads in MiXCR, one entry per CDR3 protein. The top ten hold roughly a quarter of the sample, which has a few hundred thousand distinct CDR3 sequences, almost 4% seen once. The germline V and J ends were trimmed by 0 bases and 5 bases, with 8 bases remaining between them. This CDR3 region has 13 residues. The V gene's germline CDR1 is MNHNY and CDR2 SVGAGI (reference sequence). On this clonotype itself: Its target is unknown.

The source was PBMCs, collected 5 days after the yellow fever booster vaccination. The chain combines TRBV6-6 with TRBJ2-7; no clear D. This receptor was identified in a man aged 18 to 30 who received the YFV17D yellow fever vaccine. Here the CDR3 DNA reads TGTGCCAGCAGTTACTCGAGCTGGCACGAGCAGTACGTC. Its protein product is CASSYSSWHEQYV.